This TCR beta chain is from a study of Ad26.COV2.S vaccination and SARS-CoV-2 variants. Turning to the study itself: The authors gave Ad26.COV2.S intramuscularly, either once or twice 56 days apart.

The germline V gene encodes CDR1 SGHNT and CDR2 YYREEE (reference sequence). The CDR3 sequence is 16 residues long. V lost 4 bases, J lost 7 bases, and 9 bases stayed unmatched. Noted treatment: roughly 19 received Ad26.COV2.S at low or high dose, single or two shots; 5 received placebo; per-sample allocation not given. All samples were drawn on day 63, counting from the first vaccine or placebo injection. The study used a vaccine consisting of an Ad26 vector that expressed Wuhan-strain SARS-CoV-2 spike. The method was immunoSEQ multiplex PCR; TCRdb's version includes in-frame clones alone and lacks a portion of them. The sample contains some 450,000 clones, roughly 87% of which appear only once.

This sample comprised peripheral blood, obtained in a trial of Ad26.COV2.S vaccine versus placebo. The rearrangement links TRBV5-4 to TRBJ2-1, with 12 bases fitting TRBD2. The source of this sequence is a person aged 18 to 65 who received the Ad26.COV2.S COVID-19 vaccine or a placebo. The CDR3 sequence: CASSGGLAGTLNEQFF. The CDR3 DNA follows: TGTGCCAGCAGCGGCGGACTAGCGGGAACGTTAAATGAGCAGTTCTTC. The variable domain in full, completed from reference TRBV5-4 and TRBJ2-1, reads ETGVTQSPTHLIKTRGQQVTLRCSSQSGHNTVSWYQQALGQGPQFIFQYYREEENGRGNFPPRFSGLQFPNYSSELNVNALELDDSALYLCASSGGLAGTLNEQFFGPGTRLTVL.